The table lists the clone carrying this T cell receptor beta chain with a few counts. The data derive from a study of patients and donors after allogeneic stem cell transplantation. TCRdb ran MiXCR on the RT-PCR reads and lists one entry per CDR3 protein. The sample shows some 90,000 distinct CDR3 sequences, roughly 52% of them seen only once. Germline assignment: CDR1 SGHVS and CDR2 FQNEAQ. The CDR3 consists of 13 residues. Trimming cost V 5 bases and J 1 base, with 8 bases left between them. Sequencing used blood, either unsorted or a sorted T cell fraction (not recorded which). This clonotype originated in a human donor who was either an allogeneic HSCT recipient or a stem cell or donor lymphocyte infusion donor (not recorded which). It is not recorded whose cells these are; they may come from a transplant donor. The chain uses TRBV7-8 and TRBJ1-1; D unresolved. The CDR3 coding sequence is TGTGCCAGCAGCCTTCACAAGAACACTGAAGCTTTCTTT. Its protein is CASSLHKNTEAFF. The full variable domain, in which reference TRBV7-8 and TRBJ1-1 provide the parts outside the CDR3, is GAGVSQSPRYKVAKRGQDVALRCDPISGHVSLFWYQQALGQGPEFLTYFQNEAQLDKSGLPSDRFFAERPEGSVSTLKIQRTQQEDSAVYLCASSLHKNTEAFFGQGTRLTVV.